This is a list of T cell receptor beta chains from one sample in a study of T cells in localized non-small cell lung cancer. Sequencing was performed with immunoSEQ multiplex PCR; in TCRdb, only in-frame clones are kept and a portion is missing. In the table there are 86,000 or so clones, 84% of which are singletons. This specimen consisted of peripheral blood, obtained before any cancer treatment. Every receptor here comes from a man aged 40 to 70 with stage I lung adenocarcinoma. Both conserved end residues are part of each CDR3. Each record gives: V gene, D gene, J gene, clone size, CDR3 protein, CDR3 DNA. D genes are given only for firm matches. Only part of the rows carry a size: once, few, many, or a class if the clone is expanded.

v_gene: TRBV30; d_gene: .; j_gene: TRBJ2-4; abundance: .; CDR3aa: CAWSVSGGNGIQYF; CDR3nt: TGTGCCTGGAGTGTTTCGGGGGGCAACGGCATTCAGTACTTC
v_gene: TRBV15; d_gene: TRBD2; j_gene: TRBJ2-7; abundance: .; CDR3aa: CATSRDKWTSGYEQYF; CDR3nt: TGTGCCACCAGCAGAGATAAATGGACTAGCGGGTACGAGCAGTACTTC
v_gene: TRBV2; d_gene: TRBD2; j_gene: TRBJ2-3; abundance: once; CDR3aa: CASLLAGVSDTQYF; CDR3nt: TGTGCCAGCTTGCTAGCGGGAGTATCAGATACGCAGTATTTT
v_gene: TRBV7-9; d_gene: .; j_gene: TRBJ2-7; abundance: .; CDR3aa: CASSLVNYEQYF; CDR3nt: TGTGCCAGCAGCTTAGTCAACTACGAGCAGTACTTC
v_gene: TRBV9; d_gene: TRBD1; j_gene: TRBJ2-6; abundance: .; CDR3aa: CASSVKGGQASSGANVLTF; CDR3nt: TGTGCCAGCAGCGTCAAAGGTGGACAGGCGAGCTCTGGGGCCAACGTCCTGACTTTC
v_gene: TRBV29-1; d_gene: .; j_gene: TRBJ2-3; abundance: .; CDR3aa: CSVQYLTSTDTQYF; CDR3nt: TGCAGCGTTCAGTATCTGACTAGCACAGATACGCAGTATTTT
v_gene: TRBV7-3; d_gene: .; j_gene: TRBJ1-5; abundance: few; CDR3aa: CASSGQLNQPQHF; CDR3nt: TGTGCCAGCAGCGGACAGCTAAATCAGCCCCAGCATTTT
v_gene: TRBV7-2; d_gene: TRBD1; j_gene: TRBJ1-4; abundance: .; CDR3aa: CATARDRDEKLFF; CDR3nt: TGTGCCACCGCCCGGGACAGGGATGAAAAACTGTTTTTT
v_gene: TRBV6-5; d_gene: .; j_gene: TRBJ2-7; abundance: once; CDR3aa: CASSYGAGAYEQYF; CDR3nt: TGTGCCAGCAGTTACGGCGCGGGGGCGTACGAGCAGTACTTC
v_gene: TRBV15; d_gene: .; j_gene: TRBJ1-5; abundance: .; CDR3aa: CATSRGPGSDQPQHF; CDR3nt: TGTGCCACCAGCAGAGGGCCAGGCTCGGACCAGCCCCAGCATTTT
v_gene: TRBV28; d_gene: .; j_gene: TRBJ2-5; abundance: .; CDR3aa: CASSFAGRETQYF; CDR3nt: TGTGCCAGCAGTTTTGCAGGACGGGAGACCCAGTACTTC
v_gene: TRBV30; d_gene: TRBD2; j_gene: TRBJ2-3; abundance: .; CDR3aa: CAWRGLAVTDTQYF; CDR3nt: TGTGCCTGGAGGGGACTAGCGGTCACAGATACGCAGTATTTT
v_gene: TRBV5-1; d_gene: .; j_gene: TRBJ2-1; abundance: once; CDR3aa: CASRHEYNEQFF; CDR3nt: TGCGCCAGCAGGCACGAGTACAATGAGCAGTTCTTC
v_gene: TRBV29-1; d_gene: .; j_gene: TRBJ1-1; abundance: .; CDR3aa: CSVVRAGINTEAFF; CDR3nt: TGCAGCGTTGTTAGGGCAGGGATAAACACTGAAGCTTTCTTT
v_gene: TRBV6-1; d_gene: TRBD1; j_gene: TRBJ1-4; abundance: .; CDR3aa: CASSRQGMGEKLFF; CDR3nt: TGTGCCAGCAGCCGACAGGGGATGGGGGAAAAACTGTTTTTT
v_gene: TRBV7-8; d_gene: TRBD2; j_gene: TRBJ2-5; abundance: .; CDR3aa: CASSLAGGLAVQTQYF; CDR3nt: TGTGCCAGCAGCTTAGCGGGGGGACTAGCGGTACAGACCCAGTACTTC
v_gene: TRBV18; d_gene: .; j_gene: TRBJ1-1; abundance: .; CDR3aa: CASSLGHVDTEAFF; CDR3nt: TGTGCCAGCTCACTCGGCCACGTAGACACTGAAGCTTTCTTT
v_gene: TRBV11-1; d_gene: .; j_gene: TRBJ1-1; abundance: .; CDR3aa: CASSLVGRRNSEAFF; CDR3nt: TGTGCCAGCAGCTTAGTGGGCAGGCGGAACTCTGAAGCTTTCTTT
v_gene: TRBV23-1; d_gene: .; j_gene: TRBJ1-1; abundance: .; CDR3aa: CASSPNTGLQGAFF; CDR3nt: TGCGCCAGCAGTCCGAATACAGGTCTACAAGGGGCTTTCTTT
v_gene: TRBV7-3; d_gene: TRBD1; j_gene: TRBJ1-1; abundance: .; CDR3aa: CASRDRANTEAFF; CDR3nt: TGTGCCAGCAGGGACAGGGCGAACACTGAAGCTTTCTTT
v_gene: TRBV18; d_gene: .; j_gene: TRBJ1-3; abundance: .; CDR3aa: CASSSRRLTGNTIYF; CDR3nt: TGTGCCAGCTCCTCCCGCAGGCTTACTGGAAACACCATATATTTT
v_gene: TRBV19; d_gene: TRBD1; j_gene: TRBJ2-7; abundance: .; CDR3aa: CASSFQGAEQYF; CDR3nt: TGTGCCAGTAGTTTCCAGGGGGCCGAGCAGTACTTC
v_gene: TRBV5-1; d_gene: TRBD1; j_gene: TRBJ2-7; abundance: .; CDR3aa: CASSPGTASYEQYF; CDR3nt: TGCGCCAGCAGCCCTGGGACAGCTTCCTACGAGCAGTACTTC
v_gene: TRBV21-1; d_gene: .; j_gene: TRBJ1-5; abundance: .; CDR3aa: CASSKVRTGVDQPQHF; CDR3nt: TGTGCCAGCAGCAAAGTCCGGACAGGGGTAGATCAGCCCCAGCATTTT
v_gene: TRBV5-1; d_gene: .; j_gene: TRBJ1-4; abundance: .; CDR3aa: CASSPRTSATNEKLFF; CDR3nt: TGCGCCAGCAGCCCCCGAACCTCTGCAACTAATGAAAAACTGTTTTTT
v_gene: TRBV2; d_gene: .; j_gene: TRBJ2-7; abundance: .; CDR3aa: CASKETGHYEQYF; CDR3nt: TGTGCCAGCAAAGAGACAGGCCACTACGAGCAGTACTTC
v_gene: TRBV10-1; d_gene: .; j_gene: TRBJ2-5; abundance: .; CDR3aa: CASSEGREETQYF; CDR3nt: TGCGCCAGCAGTGAGGGCAGGGAAGAGACCCAGTACTTC
v_gene: TRBV5-6; d_gene: TRBD1; j_gene: TRBJ1-1; abundance: .; CDR3aa: CASSRGQGAALDGRTEAFF; CDR3nt: TGTGCCAGCAGCCGGGGACAGGGGGCTGCCTTAGATGGGAGAACTGAAGCTTTCTTT
v_gene: TRBV20-1; d_gene: .; j_gene: TRBJ2-3; abundance: .; CDR3aa: CSATLEDTQYF; CDR3nt: TGCAGTGCCACGCTTGAGGATACGCAGTATTTT
v_gene: TRBV4-2; d_gene: .; j_gene: TRBJ1-1; abundance: .; CDR3aa: CASSRGSSNTEAFF; CDR3nt: TGTGCCAGCAGCCGGGGATCGTCGAACACTGAAGCTTTCTTT
v_gene: TRBV9; d_gene: .; j_gene: TRBJ1-5; abundance: .; CDR3aa: CASSLTGTEDQPQHF; CDR3nt: TGTGCCAGCAGTCTCACCGGGACCGAAGATCAGCCCCAGCATTTT
v_gene: TRBV5-8; d_gene: .; j_gene: TRBJ2-5; abundance: .; CDR3aa: CASSPGDEETQYF; CDR3nt: TGTGCCAGCAGCCCCGGGGACGAAGAGACCCAGTACTTC
v_gene: TRBV27; d_gene: .; j_gene: TRBJ1-5; abundance: .; CDR3aa: CASSFKGWGQPQHF; CDR3nt: TGTGCCAGCAGTTTTAAGGGCTGGGGTCAGCCCCAGCATTTT
v_gene: TRBV29-1; d_gene: .; j_gene: TRBJ2-1; abundance: once; CDR3aa: CSVEATFHEQFF; CDR3nt: TGCAGCGTTGAAGCGACGTTTCATGAGCAGTTCTTC
v_gene: TRBV12-5; d_gene: TRBD1; j_gene: TRBJ2-2; abundance: .; CDR3aa: CASSRGLDFGELFF; CDR3nt: TGTGCTAGTTCGAGGGGGCTGGATTTTGGGGAGCTGTTTTTT
v_gene: TRBV20-1; d_gene: .; j_gene: TRBJ1-2; abundance: .; CDR3aa: CSADGTYGYTF; CDR3nt: TGCAGTGCTGACGGGACCTATGGCTACACCTTC
v_gene: TRBV28; d_gene: TRBD1; j_gene: TRBJ1-1; abundance: .; CDR3aa: CASSPPGTDTGAFF; CDR3nt: TGTGCCAGCAGTCCTCCCGGGACAGACACGGGTGCTTTCTTT
v_gene: TRBV2; d_gene: .; j_gene: TRBJ2-7; abundance: .; CDR3aa: CASQRQSSYEQYF; CDR3nt: TGTGCCAGTCAACGACAGAGCTCCTACGAGCAGTACTTC
v_gene: TRBV19; d_gene: .; j_gene: TRBJ1-5; abundance: .; CDR3aa: CASNAVSNQPQHF; CDR3nt: TGTGCCAGTAACGCTGTGAGCAATCAGCCCCAGCATTTT
v_gene: TRBV7-3; d_gene: TRBD2; j_gene: TRBJ2-3; abundance: once; CDR3aa: CASSLRAGGPRDTQYF; CDR3nt: TGTGCCAGCAGCTTACGGGCGGGAGGGCCGCGGGATACGCAGTATTTT
v_gene: TRBV6-5; d_gene: .; j_gene: TRBJ2-2; abundance: .; CDR3aa: CASSGRGSPGELFF; CDR3nt: TGTGCCAGCAGTGGGCGGGGTTCCCCCGGGGAGCTGTTTTTT
v_gene: TRBV13; d_gene: .; j_gene: TRBJ2-5; abundance: .; CDR3aa: CASSLLGGQETQYF; CDR3nt: TGTGCCAGCAGCTTACTAGGGGGTCAAGAGACCCAGTACTTC
v_gene: TRBV15; d_gene: TRBD2; j_gene: TRBJ2-5; abundance: .; CDR3aa: CATSYGTSGVETQYF; CDR3nt: TGTGCCACCAGCTACGGGACTAGCGGGGTCGAGACCCAGTACTTC